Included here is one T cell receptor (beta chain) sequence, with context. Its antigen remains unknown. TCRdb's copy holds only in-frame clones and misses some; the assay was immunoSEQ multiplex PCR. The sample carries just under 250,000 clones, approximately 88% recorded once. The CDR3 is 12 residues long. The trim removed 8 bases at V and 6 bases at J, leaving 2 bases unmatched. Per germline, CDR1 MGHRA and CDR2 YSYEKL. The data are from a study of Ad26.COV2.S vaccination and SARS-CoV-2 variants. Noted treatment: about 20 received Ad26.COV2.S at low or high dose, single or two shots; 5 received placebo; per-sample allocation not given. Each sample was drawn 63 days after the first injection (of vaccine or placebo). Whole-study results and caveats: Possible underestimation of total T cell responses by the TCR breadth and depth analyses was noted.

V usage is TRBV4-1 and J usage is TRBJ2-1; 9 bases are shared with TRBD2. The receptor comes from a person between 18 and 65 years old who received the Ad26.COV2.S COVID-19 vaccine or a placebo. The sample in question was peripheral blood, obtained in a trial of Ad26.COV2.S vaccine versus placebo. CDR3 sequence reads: CASGGRANEQFF. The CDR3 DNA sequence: TGCGCCAGCGGCGGGAGGGCCAATGAGCAGTTCTTC.